The 16 T cell receptor beta chains listed next were all sequenced from one sample in a study of control samples from healthy donors and cancer patients. Sequencing used immunoSEQ multiplex PCR; TCRdb keeps in-frame clones, though not all of them. The repertoire holds about 130,000 clones, with about 93% as singletons. The sample consisted of blood. Receptors were obtained from a man between 18 and 35 years old in good health.

CDR3 DNA: TGCGCCAGCAGTGACTCTCCGGGATCCACTCATGGCTACACCTTC. This translates into CASSDSPGSTHGYTF. This chain uses TRBV10-2 with TRBJ1-2; D not certain. Trimming left V 3 bases short and J 6 bases short, with 17 bases between. Germline-derived CDR1 and CDR2 are WSHSY and SAAADI. CDR3 length: 15 residues.

This clone was counted once. The chain is built from TRBV6-5 and TRBJ1-1; D gene ambiguous. This CDR3 contains 14 residues. Germline assignment: CDR1 MNHEY and CDR2 SVGAGI. Trimming pared 2 bases from V and 0 bases from J, leaving 7 bases between. The CDR3: CASSYNGMNTEAFF. For the CDR3, the DNA is TGTGCCAGCAGTTACAATGGGATGAACACTGAAGCTTTCTTT.

V usage is TRBV7-9 and J usage is TRBJ1-4; no clear D gene. The CDR3 runs to 12 residues. The V gene lost 1 base and the J gene lost 8 bases, with 5 bases spanning the gap. Germline V gene lookup returns CDR1 SEHNR and CDR2 FQNEAQ (reference sequence). The CDR3 sequence: CASSLDREKLFF. CDR3 DNA: TGTGCCAGCAGCTTAGACAGAGAAAAACTGTTTTTT.

Worth noting for this clone: Other DNA sequences of this sample code for an identical CDR3. The V call is TRBV12-3 or TRBV12-4, the J call TRBJ1-1; D is undetermined. CDR3 length: 13 amino acids. Deletions cut 6 bases from V and 2 bases from J, with 10 bases between. CDR3 region: CASSLGGNTEAFF. The CDR3 nucleotides read TGTGCCAGCAGCCTCGGTGGTAACACTGAAGCTTTCTTT.

V gene TRBV25-1 combines with J gene TRBJ2-5, with TRBD1 matching over 7 bases. V shed 8 bases and J 4 bases; nucleotides not matched to a gene: 7. From germline, CDR1 is MGHDK and CDR2 SYGVNS. The CDR3 sequence is 13 residues long. CDR3 region: CASLTGLTETQYF. Here the CDR3 DNA reads TGTGCCAGCCTGACAGGGTTGACAGAGACCCAGTACTTC. The full variable domain, completed using reference TRBV25-1 and TRBJ2-5, is EADIYQTPRYLVIGTGKKITLECSQTMGHDKMYWYQQDPGMELHLIHYSYGVNSTEKGDLSSESTVSRIRTEHFPLTLESARPSHTSQYLCASLTGLTETQYFGPGTRLLVL.

The rearrangement joins TRBV2 to TRBJ2-1; no reliable D call. V was trimmed by 6 bases and J by 10 bases, leaving 16 bases between them. Germline-derived CDR1 and CDR2 are SNHLY and FYNNEI. CDR3 size: 13 residues. This chain's CDR3 is CASSVDGLGEQFF. The DNA for the CDR3 is TGTGCCAGCAGCGTTGACGGTCTGGGGGAGCAGTTCTTC.

The J gene is TRBJ1-4, the V gene TRBV12-3 or TRBV12-4; D is unresolved. V was trimmed by 3 bases and J by 6 bases, leaving 5 bases between them. The CDR3 totals 12 residues. The CDR3, as DNA: TGTGCCAGCAGTTTCAGTGATGAAAAACTGTTTTTT. Its translation is CASSFSDEKLFF.

The chain couples TRBV28 to TRBJ1-5; 9 bases match TRBD1. Germline V gene lookup returns CDR1 MDHEN and CDR2 SYDVKM. J gave up 6 bases and V 5 bases, and 5 bases lay outside the gene matches. CDR3 length: 14 residues. The CDR3 bases are TGTGCCAGCAGTACCCAACAGGGGGCTCAGCCCCAGCATTTT. This translates into CASSTQQGAQPQHF. Variable domain in full (rest from reference TRBV28 and TRBJ1-5): DVKVTQSSRYLVKRTGEKVFLECVQDMDHENMFWYRQDPGLGLRLIYFSYDVKMKEKGDIPEGYSVSREKKERFSLILESASTNQTSMYLCASSTQQGAQPQHFGDGTRLSIL.

This chain uses TRBV18 with TRBJ2-1; no clear D. CDR3 length: 14 amino acids. V was clipped by 3 bases and J by 5 bases, with 11 bases between them. Looked up from germline, CDR1 is KGHSH and CDR2 is LQKENI. The DNA of the CDR3 is TGTGCCAGCTCACCCGCCCTTGGGGACAATGAGCAGTTCTTC. Translated, it gives CASSPALGDNEQFF.

This chain links TRBV4-2 with TRBJ2-5; 8 bases match TRBD1. Trimming removed 4 bases from V and 4 bases from J; junction bases left unmatched: 2. CDR1 is LGHNA and CDR2 is YNFKEQ in the germline V gene. The CDR3 length is 13 residues. The CDR3 nucleotides are TGTGCCAGCAGCCCGGACAGGGCAGAGACCCAGTACTTC. Its protein is CASSPDRAETQYF.

This sequence joins TRBV7-2 and TRBJ2-7; 7 bases are shared with TRBD1. Germline V gives CDR1 SGHTA, CDR2 FQGNSA. This CDR3 comprises 14 residues. V dropped 5 bases and J dropped 3; count of bases not matched to a gene: 7. The CDR3 loop is CASSQGQASYEQYF. DNA for the CDR3: TGTGCCAGCAGCCAAGGACAGGCTAGCTACGAGCAGTACTTC. Based on the CDR3 plus reference TRBV7-2 and TRBJ2-7, the full variable domain is GAGVSQSPSNKVTEKGKDVELRCDPISGHTALYWYRQSLGQGLEFLIYFQGNSAPDKSGLPSDRFSAERTGGSVSTLTIQRTQQEDSAVYLCASSQGQASYEQYFGPGTRLTVT.

The chain recombines TRBV2 with TRBJ1-5; tentative D call: TRBD1 (6 bases). The germline V and J ends were trimmed by 1 base and 7 bases, with 11 bases remaining between them. Germline loops: CDR1 SNHLY, CDR2 FYNNEI. This CDR3 is built from 14 residues. This CDR3 is CASSEGGQGQPQHF. Written as DNA, the CDR3 is TGTGCCAGCAGTGAAGGGGGGCAAGGCCAGCCCCAGCATTTT.

The rearrangement joins TRBV7-9 to TRBJ1-3, with a possible D match to TRBD1 (6 bases). V lost 8 bases to trimming and J lost 0 bases, with 23 bases between them. The CDR3 has 18 residues. Germline CDR1 SEHNR, CDR2 FQNEAQ (reference sequence). CDR3 in DNA: TGTGCCAGCCTTGACTCGGCGACAGGCATCCTCTCTGGAAACACCATATATTTT. This codes for CASLDSATGILSGNTIYF.

DNA for the CDR3: TGTGCCAGCAGCCAAGAGGGCGCCGGTAGGACTTTCTTT. Translating it yields CASSQEGAGRTFF. J is TRBJ1-1 and V is TRBV7-3; D gene unclear. Germline CDR1 reads SGHTA; CDR2 reads FQGTGA. This CDR3 contains 13 residues. The V end lost 5 bases, the J end lost 12 bases, and 19 bases lay between the germline ends.

The genes are TRBV4-1 and TRBJ2-5; TRBD2 might be the D (5 bases). Germline V gives CDR1 MGHRA, CDR2 YSYEKL. The CDR3 is 14 amino acids. Trimming took 3 bases from V and 3 from J, leaving 11 bases between them. In DNA, the CDR3 is TGCGCCAGCAGCCACACAGCGGCAGAAGAGACCCAGTACTTC. It codes for CASSHTAAEETQYF.

This sequence joins TRBV6-6 and TRBJ2-7; TRBD1 matches at 10 bases. The CDR3 loop spans 17 amino acids. V lost 5 bases and J lost 0; bases outside the gene matches: 10. Germline V lookup: CDR1 MNHNY, CDR2 SVGAGI (reference sequence). This CDR3 is CASSRGTGAISSYEQYF. CDR3 sequence (DNA): TGTGCCAGCAGTCGAGGGACAGGGGCTATAAGCTCCTACGAGCAGTACTTC.